These 27 T cell receptor beta chains were sequenced from one sample in a study of OX40 agonist ivuxolimab in advanced cancers. Clones were read by immunoSEQ multiplex PCR, and TCRdb kept only the in-frame ones, dropping some. The data hold over 70,000 clones, with about 73% observed a single time. The starting material was CD4+ or CD8+ T cells sorted from blood, obtained in a trial of the OX40 agonist ivuxolimab. Receptor source: an adult with an advanced solid tumor such as melanoma, head and neck, liver or kidney cancer.

This clone was detected only once. This sequence joins TRBV19 and TRBJ1-4; D not resolved. Germline-derived CDR1 and CDR2 are LNHDA and SQIVND (reference sequence). The CDR3 is made up of 13 amino acids. V dropped 9 bases and J dropped 8 bases, with 16 bases sitting between them. The CDR3 spells CASIRAPREKLFF. The DNA for the CDR3 is TGTGCCAGCATACGGGCCCCAAGAGAAAAACTGTTTTTT.

The V gene is TRBV7-9, the J gene TRBJ1-4; possibly TRBD1 for D (6 bases). The germline V gene has CDR1 SEHNR and CDR2 FQNEAQ (reference sequence). This CDR3 contains 13 residues. V was pared by 3 bases and J by 8 bases, with 10 bases between. The CDR3 DNA reads as TGTGCCAGCAGCTTCAGGGGTGGCGAAAAACTGTTTTTT. Protein: CASSFRGGEKLFF.

This chain joins TRBV6-5 and TRBJ1-1, with no clear D. Trimming removed 2 bases at V and 10 bases at J, with 14 bases between. The length of the CDR3 is 13 residues. CDR1 and CDR2 (germline): MNHEY, SVGAGI. In nucleotides, the CDR3 is TGTGCCAGCAGTTACGGCCGCGCTAGTACAGCTTTCTTT. Translation gives CASSYGRASTAFF.

V usage is TRBV6-6 and J usage is TRBJ2-5; 12 bases are a match to TRBD2. The CDR3 has 16 amino acids. CDR1 is MNHNY and CDR2 is SVGAGI in the germline V gene (reference sequence). V shed 4 bases, J shed 0 bases, and the junction held 3 bases outside the gene matches. CDR3 DNA sequence: TGTGCCAGCAGTTGGGGGACTAGCGGGTACCAAGAGACCCAGTACTTC. It translates to CASSWGTSGYQETQYF.

The chain carries TRBV10-1 and TRBJ1-6; 9 bases match TRBD1. V lost 6 bases and J lost 7; bases outside the gene matches: 4. The CDR3 consists of 14 residues. CDR1 WNHNN and CDR2 SYGVQD come from the germline V gene (reference sequence). The CDR3 region has the DNA TGCGCCAGCAGCCCCGGGACAGGGAATTCACCCCTCCACTTT. It yields the protein CASSPGTGNSPLHF.

This clone showed up just once. The CDR3 is CASSLVRESDTQYF. The CDR3, as DNA: TGTGCCAGCAGCTTAGTTAGAGAGTCAGATACGCAGTATTTT. This chain uses TRBV7-9 with TRBJ2-3; no clear D gene. The CDR3 length is 14 residues. V was trimmed by 1 base and J by 4 bases, leaving 9 bases between them. Germline-derived CDR1 and CDR2 are SEHNR and FQNEAQ (reference sequence).

This sequence joins TRBV7-3 and TRBJ1-4; D unresolved. The CDR3 length is 17 residues. The germline V gene has CDR1 SGHTA and CDR2 FQGTGA. V shed 4 bases and J shed 3 bases, with 18 bases lying between them. This chain's CDR3 is CASSSGRRGVPNEKLFF. The CDR3 region has the DNA TGTGCCAGCAGCTCTGGCCGGCGAGGCGTTCCTAATGAAAAACTGTTTTTT.

The chain recombines TRBV30 with TRBJ2-3, with 7 bases aligning to TRBD1. V gave up 0 bases and J gave up 3 bases; unmatched junction bases: 6. In germline, CDR1 is GTSNPN, CDR2 SVGIG (reference sequence). This CDR3 has 15 residues. The DNA of the CDR3 is TGTGCCTGGAGTGTAGGGGGCAGGGCAACAGATACGCAGTATTTT. Its protein is CAWSVGGRATDTQYF.

This clone is deemed medium-sized. The J gene is TRBJ1-1, the V gene TRBV29-1; D gene uncertain. The length of the CDR3 is 12 residues. V was clipped by 4 bases and J by 3 bases, with 9 bases between them. Germline loops: CDR1 SQVTM, CDR2 ANQGSEA. This CDR3 reads CSVAEAYTEAFF. Written as DNA, the CDR3 is TGCAGCGTTGCGGAAGCTTACACTGAAGCTTTCTTT.

The rearrangement uses TRBV5-4 and TRBJ1-4; weak D call: TRBD1 (6 bases). Germline CDR1 reads SGHNT; CDR2 reads YYREEE (reference sequence). The V and J ends lost 0 bases and 4 bases respectively, with 19 bases between them. CDR3 length: 18 residues. CDR3 residues: CASSLGVRAGASNEKLFF. The DNA for the CDR3 is TGTGCCAGCAGCTTGGGGGTAAGGGCAGGGGCCAGTAATGAAAAACTGTTTTTT.

To note about this clone: The same CDR3 arises from other DNA sequences in this sample as well. The chain couples TRBV7-9 to TRBJ1-5; tentatively, D is TRBD1 (6 bases). The germline gives CDR1 SEHNR, CDR2 FQNEAQ (reference sequence). The CDR3 runs 15 residues. V gave up 5 bases and J gave up 0 bases, with 11 bases separating them. DNA of the CDR3: TGTGCCAGCAGCCTTGGGGGCTATAGCAATCAGCCCCAGCATTTT. Translated, it gives CASSLGGYSNQPQHF.

The CDR3 coding sequence is TGTGCCAGCTCTTACCGCCGGGGGGCGGGTAGGGAGACCCAGTACTTC. Translated: CASSYRRGAGRETQYF. The chain links TRBV27 to TRBJ2-5, with D perhaps matching TRBD2 (7 bases). Trimming stripped 8 bases from V and 5 bases from J, with 24 bases between. Germline V gene data show CDR1 as MNHEY and CDR2 as SMNVEV (reference sequence). This CDR3 is 16 amino acids long.

The chain has TRBV19 and TRBJ2-7; D uncertain. Trimming pared 4 bases from V and 3 bases from J, leaving 16 bases between. Per the germline V gene, CDR1 is LNHDA and CDR2 is SQIVND (reference sequence). The CDR3 length is 15 residues. The CDR3 protein is CASSKGASSVYEQYF. The CDR3 DNA reads TGTGCCAGTAGTAAGGGTGCCTCCTCCGTCTACGAGCAGTACTTC. Supplemented by reference TRBV19 and TRBJ2-7, the full variable domain reads DGGITQSPKYLFRKEGQNVTLSCEQNLNHDAMYWYRQDPGQGLRLIYYSQIVNDFQKGDIAEGYSVSREKKESFPLTVTSAQKNPTAFYLCASSKGASSVYEQYFGPGTRLTVT.

The rearrangement links TRBV27 to TRBJ2-7; 7 bases line up with TRBD2. The V and J ends lost 8 bases and 5 bases, in that order; junction bases with no gene match: 12. Germline values: CDR1 MNHEY, CDR2 SMNVEV (reference sequence). The CDR3 sequence is 14 residues long. The CDR3 DNA reads TGTGCCAGCTATGCGGCCGGGAGGCTCCACGAGCAGTACTTC. Translated, it gives CASYAAGRLHEQYF.

This clone appeared a single time. This rearrangement joins TRBV6-5 to TRBJ1-3; a possible D gene is TRBD1 (6 bases). The CDR3 is 15 residues long. The V and J ends lost 6 bases and 0 bases respectively, with 12 bases between them. Germline lookup yields CDR1 MNHEY and CDR2 SVGAGI. Here the CDR3 reads CASRSTGSSGNTIYF. The CDR3 DNA is TGTGCCAGCAGGTCTACAGGGTCCTCTGGAAACACCATATATTTT.

With respect to this clone: Other DNA sequences in this sample translate to the same CDR3. This chain joins TRBV5-1 and TRBJ2-3; 7 nucleotides line up with TRBD2. Germline CDR1 SGHRS, CDR2 YFSETQ. The CDR3 consists of 16 residues. V gave up 0 bases and J gave up 0 bases; unmatched junction bases: 4. This chain's CDR3 is CASSLEGTTSTDTQYF. In DNA form, the CDR3 reads TGCGCCAGCAGCTTGGAGGGGACTACGAGCACAGATACGCAGTATTTT.

The J gene is TRBJ1-1, the V gene TRBV7-2; the D gene is possibly TRBD1 (5 bases). The CDR3 covers 15 residues. Trimming stripped 4 bases from V and 1 base from J, with 13 bases between. Germline CDR1 SGHTA, CDR2 FQGNSA. Here the CDR3 reads CASSYQGSPNTEAFF. The CDR3 region has the DNA TGTGCCAGCAGCTATCAGGGTTCTCCGAACACTGAAGCTTTCTTT.

The rearrangement links TRBV29-1 to TRBJ2-1; 9 bases fit TRBD2. After removal of 7 bases from V and 7 bases from J, the junction contained 8 bases not matched to a gene. Germline CDR1 is SQVTM and CDR2 is ANQGSEA. This CDR3 has 13 residues. The DNA for the CDR3 is TGCAGCGCCGAGGGACTAGCTTGGAATGAGCAGTTCTTC. Encoded protein: CSAEGLAWNEQFF.

The chain joins TRBV19 to TRBJ2-5, with 7 bases lining up with TRBD1. J gave up 3 bases and V 3 bases, and 10 bases lay outside the gene matches. There are 16 residues in the CDR3. Looked up from germline, CDR1 is LNHDA and CDR2 is SQIVND (reference sequence). CDR3 DNA: TGTGCCAGTAGTATGCCAGGGGGAGACCCGAAAGAGACCCAGTACTTC. Translation gives CASSMPGGDPKETQYF.

The chain combines TRBV7-2 with TRBJ2-7, with a weak D call TRBD1 (5 bases). The CDR3 runs to 16 residues. Germline lookup yields CDR1 SGHTA and CDR2 FQGNSA. The V and J ends lost 1 base and 5 bases respectively, with 18 bases between them. The CDR3 spells CASSLDGAEGADEQYF. For the CDR3, the DNA is TGTGCCAGCAGCTTAGATGGCGCGGAAGGGGCCGACGAGCAGTACTTC.

The gene calls are TRBV29-1 and TRBJ2-3, with TRBD2 identical over 9 bases. Germline values: CDR1 SQVTM, CDR2 ANQGSEA. Germline trimming cut 4 bases from V and 2 bases from J; bases unmatched to any gene: 7. CDR3 length equals 15 residues. CDR3 sequence: CSVVPSGAHTDTQYF. CDR3 coding DNA: TGCAGCGTTGTCCCTAGCGGGGCCCACACAGATACGCAGTATTTT.

The chain recombines TRBV5-6 with TRBJ2-5, with D possibly matching TRBD2 (5 bases). The CDR3 runs to 15 residues. V lost 4 bases and J lost 1, with 14 bases in between. Germline CDR1 is SGHDT and CDR2 is YYEEEE. This CDR3 is CASSPIRGLQETQYF. CDR3 coding DNA: TGTGCCAGCAGCCCGATCCGGGGTCTCCAAGAGACCCAGTACTTC.

This rearrangement joins TRBV7-2 to TRBJ2-7; D unresolved. V lost 0 bases, J lost 4 bases, and 13 bases lay in between. The CDR3 is 15 residues long. Germline loops: CDR1 SGHTA, CDR2 FQGNSA. The chain's CDR3 is CASSLATGSLYEQYF. CDR3 bases: TGTGCCAGCAGCTTAGCGACCGGGTCCCTATACGAGCAGTACTTC.

V is TRBV7-9 and J is TRBJ2-1, with D maybe TRBD1 (6 bases). There are 15 residues in the CDR3. The V end was cut by 4 bases, the J end by 2 bases, with 12 bases between. Germline values: CDR1 SEHNR, CDR2 FQNEAQ (reference sequence). DNA for the CDR3: TGTGCCAGCAGCTCAGGGGACGGACCCTACAATGAGCAGTTCTTC. It specifies CASSSGDGPYNEQFF.

This rearrangement joins TRBV7-9 to TRBJ1-1, with 9 bases identical to TRBD1. The germline CDR1 and CDR2 sequences are SEHNR and FQNEAQ (reference sequence). The CDR3 length is 15 residues. V gave up 4 bases and J gave up 5 bases; unmatched junction bases: 8. The CDR3 DNA reads as TGTGCCAGCAGCTCAAGAGCCGGGACAGGGACTGAAGCTTTCTTT. Residues: CASSSRAGTGTEAFF. Variable domain in full (rest from reference TRBV7-9 and TRBJ1-1): DTGVSQNPRHKITKRGQNVTFRCDPISEHNRLYWYRQTLGQGPEFLTYFQNEAQLEKSRLLSDRFSAERPKGSFSTLEIQRTEQGDSAMYLCASSSRAGTGTEAFFGQGTRLTVV.

The rearrangement uses TRBV2 and TRBJ2-1; TRBD2 agrees at 8 bases. The CDR3 loop spans 14 amino acids. The germline CDR1 and CDR2 sequences are SNHLY and FYNNEI. J gave up 3 bases and V 5 bases, and 3 bases lay outside the gene matches. This CDR3 is CASSTSGDYNEQFF. CDR3 bases: TGTGCCAGCAGTACTAGCGGAGACTACAATGAGCAGTTCTTC. The complete variable domain, with remaining parts taken from reference TRBV2 and TRBJ2-1, reads EPEVTQTPSHQVTQMGQEVILRCVPISNHLYFYWYRQILGQKVEFLVSFYNNEISEKSEIFDDQFSVERPDGSNFTLKIRSTKLEDSAMYFCASSTSGDYNEQFFGPGTRLTVL.

This clone has at least ten counts. This rearrangement joins TRBV19 to TRBJ1-5, with TRBD1 as a possible D gene (6 bases). The CDR3 extends over 14 amino acids. V was pared by 7 bases and J by 3 bases, with 13 bases between. The germline V gene encodes CDR1 LNHDA and CDR2 SQIVND (reference sequence). This CDR3 is CASNLQGANQPQHF. The CDR3, as DNA: TGTGCCAGTAACCTACAGGGAGCCAATCAGCCCCAGCATTTT.